The entry below describes one T cell receptor beta chain. Assay used: immunoSEQ multiplex PCR; TCRdb lists only in-frame clones, some missing. The sample lists 40,000 or so clones, none appearing once, the ten largest making up approximately 4%. This entry is derived from a study of T cell clonality in common variable immunodeficiency. The receptor was isolated from a person aged 18 to 75 in good health. Sequenced material: peripheral blood mononuclear cells.

The DNA read from the CDR3 is TGTGCCAGCAGCTTAGTCTCAGGGTACGAG. Protein product: CASSLVSGYE. The CDR3, in full, reads CASSLVSGYEQYF. The V gene is TRBV11-3, the J gene TRBJ2-7; possibly TRBD1 for D (5 bases). Read coverage stops 3 residues before the CDR3 terminus; the germline J gene supplies the remainder. This CDR3 has 13 residues. Germline V gene data show CDR1 as SGHNT and CDR2 as YENEEA. With 1 base removed from V and 4 bases from J, the gap between germline ends came to 8 bases.